This TCR beta chain was observed in a study of siplizumab effects on memory and regulatory T cells. Produced via immunoSEQ multiplex PCR; TCRdb's table is partial and in-frame only. The data show 50,000 or so clones, over 90% seen once. J was trimmed by 8 bases and V by 2 bases; bases with no gene match: 8. The germline gives CDR1 MNHEY, CDR2 SMNVEV (reference sequence). The CDR3 has 14 amino acids. Source material: CD8+ T cells sorted from blood. The clonotype was recovered from a human donor in good health. This chain links TRBV27 with TRBJ1-1; TRBD1 aligns across 7 bases. The CDR3, as DNA: TGTGCCAGCAGTTTACGATCGACAGGGCGGGAAGCTTTCTTT. Translated: CASSLRSTGREAFF.